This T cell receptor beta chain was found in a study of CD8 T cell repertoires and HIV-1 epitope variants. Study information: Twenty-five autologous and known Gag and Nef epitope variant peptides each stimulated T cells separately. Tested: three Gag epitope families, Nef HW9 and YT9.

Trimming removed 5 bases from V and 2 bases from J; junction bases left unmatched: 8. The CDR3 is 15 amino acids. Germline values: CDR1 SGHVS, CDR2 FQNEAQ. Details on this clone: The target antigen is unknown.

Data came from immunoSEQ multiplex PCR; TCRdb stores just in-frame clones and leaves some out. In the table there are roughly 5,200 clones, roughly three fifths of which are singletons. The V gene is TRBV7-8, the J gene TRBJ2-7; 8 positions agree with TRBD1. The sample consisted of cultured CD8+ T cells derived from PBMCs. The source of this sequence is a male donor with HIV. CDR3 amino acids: CASSPGTGSTYEQYF. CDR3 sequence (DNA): TGTGCCAGCAGCCCGGGGACAGGATCCACCTACGAGCAGTACTTC.